This T cell receptor (beta chain) was sequenced in a study of radiation and T cells in renal cell carcinoma. Some clones are missing from TCRdb's copy, which holds only in-frame ones; the method was immunoSEQ multiplex PCR. Of tens of thousands of clones listed, over 65% are singletons. Time point described: baseline pretreatment blood. Described treatment: 15 Gy SBRT to primary tumor, nephrectomy 4 weeks later. The CDR3 covers 15 residues. Trimming removed 10 bases at V and 0 bases at J, with 17 bases between. Germline assignment: CDR1 MNHNS and CDR2 SASEGT. The sequenced sample was blood, obtained from a patient whose treatment included radiotherapy and nephrectomy. The sequence was collected from a man aged 60 to 75 with renal cell carcinoma. The rearrangement joins TRBV6-1 to TRBJ2-3; no reliable D call. The DNA of the CDR3 is TGTGCCATCGCCCGCGGAAGAACAAGCACAGATACGCAGTATTTT. Translating it yields CAIARGRTSTDTQYF.